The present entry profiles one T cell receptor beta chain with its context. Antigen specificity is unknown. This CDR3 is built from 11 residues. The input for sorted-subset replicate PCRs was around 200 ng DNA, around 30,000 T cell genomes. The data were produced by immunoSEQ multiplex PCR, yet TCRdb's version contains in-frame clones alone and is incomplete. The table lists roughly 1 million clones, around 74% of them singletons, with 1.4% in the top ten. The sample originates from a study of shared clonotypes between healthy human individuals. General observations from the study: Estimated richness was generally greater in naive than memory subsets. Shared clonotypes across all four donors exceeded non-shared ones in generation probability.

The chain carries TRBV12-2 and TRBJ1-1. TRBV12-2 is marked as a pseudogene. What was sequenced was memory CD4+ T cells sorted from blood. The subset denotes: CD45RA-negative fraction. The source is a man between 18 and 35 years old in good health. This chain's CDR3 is CASRRDTEAFF. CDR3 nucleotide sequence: TGTGCAAGTCGCCGGGACACTGAAGCTTTCTTT.